Each of the 17 T cell receptor beta chains below was sequenced from the same sample in a study of T cells in women clearing cervical HPV infection. The protocol was immunoSEQ multiplex PCR, while the TCRdb copy is restricted to in-frame clones and leaves out a portion. The listing records 35,000 to 45,000 clones. The specimen was blood buffy coat. Every receptor here comes from a woman between 18 and 70 years old with a cervical HPV16 infection that either progressed to CIN3+ or cleared (not recorded which).

Regarding this clone: The read halts 3 residues ahead of the CDR3 end, with the missing end drawn from the germline J gene. The chain carries TRBV11-2 and TRBJ2-1; no reliable D call. The germline V gene encodes CDR1 SGHAT and CDR2 FQNNGV. Trimming stripped 5 bases from V and 6 bases from J, with 11 bases between. The length of the CDR3 is 13 residues. CDR3 sequence: CASSQLTANEQFF. The covered CDR3 bases are TGTGCCAGCAGCCAACTTACCGCCAATGAG.

A note on this clone: Coverage ceases 3 residues before the CDR3 finishes, and the germline J gene fills in the end. The chain is built from TRBV7-9 and TRBJ1-5; D is possibly TRBD1 (6 bases). The CDR3 runs to 12 residues. The germline V gene encodes CDR1 SEHNR and CDR2 FQNEAQ (reference sequence). The CDR3: CASSLVGTPQHF. The CDR3 bases that were read are TGTGCCAGCAGCTTAGTTGGGACACCC.

As concerns this clone: The read stops 3 residues short of the end of the CDR3; the missing end is completed from the germline J gene. The chain has TRBV20-1 and TRBJ2-2; D possibly corresponds to TRBD2 (5 bases). The germline V gene has CDR1 DFQATT and CDR2 SNEGSKA (reference sequence). The V end was cut by 6 bases, the J end by 4 bases, with 18 bases between. The CDR3 runs 15 residues. The CDR3 protein is CSAPLGELGTGELFF. CDR3 bases read: TGCAGTGCCCCTCTCGGGGAGTTGGGCACCGGGGAG.

Turning to this clone: The sequenced fragment ends 3 residues before the CDR3 boundary, so the rest is inferred from the germline J gene. The chain couples TRBV20-1 to TRBJ2-7; D is possibly TRBD1 (5 bases). V shed 4 bases and J shed 0 bases, with 13 bases lying between them. The V gene's germline CDR1 is DFQATT and CDR2 SNEGSKA (reference sequence). The CDR3 has 14 residues. The DNA read from the CDR3 is TGCAGTGCTAAACAGGCAGTTACCTCCTACGAG. Translating it yields CSAKQAVTSYE. From start to end, the CDR3 is CSAKQAVTSYEQYF.

In regard to this clone: The CDR3 end is not reached by the read, which stops 3 residues before it; the germline J gene fills it in. The chain employs TRBV7-2 and TRBJ2-6; D may be TRBD1 (6 bases). The ends were cut back, 5 bases at V and 4 bases at J, with 12 bases in the middle. Germline V lookup: CDR1 SGHTA, CDR2 FQGNSA. The length of the CDR3 is 15 residues. The CDR3: CASSIGQSGANVLTF. CDR3 bases read: TGTGCCAGCAGCATAGGACAGAGCGGGGCCAACGTC.

With regard to this clone: The CDR3 end falls 3 residues outside the read, so it is completed with the germline J gene. This chain uses TRBV19 with TRBJ2-3; TRBD1 is a possible D gene (6 bases). CDR1 and CDR2 from the germline V gene are LNHDA and SQIVND (reference sequence). The CDR3 is 15 residues long. The CDR3 sequence is CASTLGGQRGQPQYF. The covered CDR3 bases are TGTGCCAGTACCCTAGGGGGACAACGGGGTCAGCCG.

For this clone: The sequenced fragment ends 3 residues before the CDR3 boundary, so the rest is inferred from the germline J gene. The chain is built from TRBV20-1 and TRBJ2-7, with TRBD1 identical over 7 bases. V dropped 6 bases and J dropped 4; count of bases not matched to a gene: 3. Germline V gene sequence: CDR1 DFQATT, CDR2 SNEGSKA (reference sequence). This CDR3 has 11 amino acids. CDR3 loop: CSATGQYEQYF. The sequenced CDR3 bases are TGCAGTGCAACGGGACAGTACGAG.

As for this clone: Read coverage stops 3 residues before the CDR3 terminus; the germline J gene supplies the remainder. The rearrangement links TRBV5-1 to TRBJ1-5, with no clear D. The ends were cut back, 4 bases at V and 9 bases at J, with 14 bases in the middle. The CDR3 runs to 13 residues. Germline CDR1 is SGHRS and CDR2 is YFSETQ. The covered CDR3 bases are TGCGCCAGCAGCACCGGACTAGGTAGGCCC. It codes for CASSTGLGRP. The full CDR3 protein is CASSTGLGRPQHF.

In the case of this clone: With the read ending 3 residues before the CDR3 end, the germline J gene is used to fill in that end. The gene calls are TRBV7-9 and TRBJ2-1, with D perhaps matching TRBD2 (6 bases). The CDR3 totals 15 residues. The V and J ends lost 4 bases and 0 bases respectively, with 10 bases between them. The germline CDR1 and CDR2 sequences are SEHNR and FQNEAQ (reference sequence). The DNA read from the CDR3 is TGTGCCAGCAGCTCCGGGGGAGGCTCCTACAATGAG. This codes for CASSSGGGSYNE. The whole CDR3 region reads CASSSGGGSYNEQFF.

A note on this clone: The read stops 3 residues short of the end of the CDR3; the missing end is completed from the germline J gene. The chain carries TRBV7-3 and TRBJ2-7; the D gene is possibly TRBD2 (6 bases). V lost 1 base and J lost 6, with 13 bases in between. This CDR3 comprises 14 residues. Germline CDR1 reads SGHTA; CDR2 reads FQGTGA. The CDR3 spells CASSLKAGPLEQYF. CDR3 bases read: TGTGCCAGCAGCTTAAAAGCGGGTCCCCTCGAG.

Regarding this clone: The read stops 3 residues short of the end of the CDR3; the missing end is completed from the germline J gene. The chain recombines TRBV2 with TRBJ1-5; 7 bases fit TRBD1. V gave up 1 base and J gave up 5 bases; unmatched junction bases: 5. The CDR3 has 15 residues. Per the germline V gene, CDR1 is SNHLY and CDR2 is FYNNEI. The CDR3 bases that were read are TGTGCCAGCAGTGAAGGACAGGGCCCTTATCAGCCC. Amino acid sequence: CASSEGQGPYQP. The entire CDR3 protein is CASSEGQGPYQPQHF.

Partial CDR3 DNA: TGTGCCAGTACCCAGGACAGGTGGCGGGTTGGGGCCAACGTC. Protein sequence: CASTQDRWRVGANV. The complete CDR3 sequence is CASTQDRWRVGANVLTF. This chain joins TRBV19 and TRBJ2-6, with 7 bases identical to TRBD1. The CDR3 is cut off 3 residues early in the read; its end comes from the germline J gene. CDR3 length equals 17 residues. Germline-derived CDR1 and CDR2 are LNHDA and SQIVND (reference sequence). J lost 3 bases, V lost 7 bases, and 12 bases had no gene match.

Note on this clone: The read ends 3 residues shy of where the CDR3 ends; the end is completed using the germline J gene. The chain links TRBV11-2 to TRBJ2-5, with D uncertain. V was shortened by 2 bases and J by 4 bases, with 11 bases between the two germline ends. The V gene's germline CDR1 is SGHAT and CDR2 FQNNGV. This CDR3 comprises 14 residues. CDR3 loop: CASSLLLLGETQYF. The CDR3 bases that were read are TGTGCCAGCAGCTTATTGCTTCTCGGAGAGACC.

Of note for this clone: The CDR3 end falls 3 residues outside the read, so it is completed with the germline J gene. J is TRBJ1-1 and V is TRBV14; D unclear. Germline lookup yields CDR1 SGHDN and CDR2 FVKESK. V lost 4 bases, J lost 1 base, and 13 bases lay in between. The CDR3 sequence is 15 residues long. CDR3: CASSRPRLKNTEAFF. CDR3 bases read: TGTGCCAGCAGCCGCCCCAGGTTGAAGAACACTGAA.

Concerning this clone itself: The DNA ends 3 residues before the CDR3 does, and the rest of the CDR3 is filled in from the germline J gene. The chain recombines TRBV7-3 with TRBJ1-2; D gene unclear. The CDR3 is 13 residues long. The germline V gene has CDR1 SGHTA and CDR2 FQGTGA. CDR3 bases read: TGTGCCAGCAGTTCCCCTAACACAGATACC. Its translation is CASSSPNTDT. From start to end, the CDR3 is CASSSPNTDTYTF.

With respect to this clone: With the read ending 3 residues before the CDR3 end, the germline J gene is used to fill in that end. The chain links TRBV2 to TRBJ1-2; D is ambiguous. Germline V gene lookup returns CDR1 SNHLY and CDR2 FYNNEI. V lost 3 bases and J 4 bases, leaving 12 bases between the germline ends. The CDR3 loop spans 14 amino acids. This chain's CDR3 is CASSEAQFSYGYTF. The CDR3 bases that were read are TGTGCCAGCAGTGAGGCACAGTTTTCCTATGGC.

A word on this clone: The CDR3 end is not reached by the read, which stops 3 residues before it; the germline J gene fills it in. The chain combines TRBV11-3 with TRBJ2-1, with 13 nucleotides matching TRBD2. J gave up 6 bases and V 5 bases, and 4 bases lay outside the gene matches. The CDR3 runs to 15 residues. Germline V gene sequence: CDR1 SGHNT, CDR2 YENEEA. The covered CDR3 bases are TGTGCCAGCAGCCCACTAGCGGGAGGGGTCAATGAG. This translates into CASSPLAGGVNE. The entire CDR3 reads CASSPLAGGVNEQFF.